The entry below describes one T cell receptor (beta chain). Genomic DNA belonging to each subset was distributed in equal measure over several immunoSEQ plates. Assay: immunoSEQ multiplex PCR; the TCRdb copy retains only in-frame clones and omits some. The sample shows some 2.1 million clones, 90% to 95% of them seen only once. This entry is derived from a study of shared clonotypes between healthy human individuals. V was clipped by 4 bases and J by 4 bases; unmatched bases: 7. Germline loops: CDR1 SQVTM, CDR2 ANQGSEA. There are 13 residues in the CDR3. CD45RO-negative, CCR7-positively selected cells formed the naive CD8 fraction, excluding terminally differentiated effector memory CD45RA+ cells.

Sequenced material: naive CD8+ T cells from PBMCs. The sequence came from a man between 18 and 35 years old in good health. Some clones in this sample may be carry-over from other donors' samples. The chain carries TRBV29-1 and TRBJ2-7; 7 positions agree with TRBD1. CDR3 sequence reads: CSVGQGEGYEQYF. Written as DNA, the CDR3 is TGCAGCGTTGGACAGGGAGAAGGGTACGAGCAGTACTTC.